The T cell receptor beta chain under discussion was sequenced for a study of T cell responses to AZD1222 COVID-19 vaccine. Between the trimmed V and J ends, which lost 1 base and 5 bases, there was a span of 9 bases. Per germline, CDR1 LGHNA and CDR2 YSLEER. The CDR3 extends over 14 amino acids. Sequenced by immunoSEQ multiplex PCR; TCRdb stores in-frame clones only, minus some. The data contain more than 150,000 clones, 85% to 90% of them singletons. V gene TRBV4-3 combines with J gene TRBJ1-5; D ambiguous. Sequenced material: peripheral blood, taken on day 0 of AZD1222 vaccination. This receptor was taken from an adult in good health. The CDR3 nucleotides are TGCGCCAGCAGCCAAGCCTGGGGTGATCAGCCCCAGCATTTT. This encodes CASSQAWGDQPQHF.